This T cell receptor beta chain was recovered during a study of blood T cell repertoires in COVID-19. Study background: In each case, the material was cDNA or gDNA derived from T cells, B-cell-depleted T cells, or PBMCs.

This clone has only a few counts. Original processing methods: The assay estimated nucleated cells by amplifying reference gene primers. Method: immunoSEQ multiplex PCR; TCRdb's copy keeps in-frame clones and lacks some. V, J and clone size are taken as reported in that table, and D and trimming were inferred from the DNA itself. Among 300,000 to 400,000 clones, 85% to 95% were seen once, and the ten largest hold approximately 4.1%. The study recruited people aged about 18 to 95 years across roughly 23 US areas. Cohorts were determined from participant-reported clinical history. CDR1 is LNHDA, CDR2 SQIVND, per germline (reference sequence). The CDR3 length is 18 residues. V was pared by 5 bases and J by 3 bases, with 12 bases of the junction left unmatched.

Input material: PBMCs or T cells enriched from blood (not recorded which). V usage is TRBV19 and J usage is TRBJ2-7, with 14 bases that match TRBD2. The sequence derives from a woman aged 30 to 39 who had been exposed to COVID-19. The CDR3 coding sequence is TGTGCCAGTAGTCCGACTAGCGGGGGGGCCGGTTTGGTCTACGAGCAGTACTTC. Translating it yields CASSPTSGGAGLVYEQYF.